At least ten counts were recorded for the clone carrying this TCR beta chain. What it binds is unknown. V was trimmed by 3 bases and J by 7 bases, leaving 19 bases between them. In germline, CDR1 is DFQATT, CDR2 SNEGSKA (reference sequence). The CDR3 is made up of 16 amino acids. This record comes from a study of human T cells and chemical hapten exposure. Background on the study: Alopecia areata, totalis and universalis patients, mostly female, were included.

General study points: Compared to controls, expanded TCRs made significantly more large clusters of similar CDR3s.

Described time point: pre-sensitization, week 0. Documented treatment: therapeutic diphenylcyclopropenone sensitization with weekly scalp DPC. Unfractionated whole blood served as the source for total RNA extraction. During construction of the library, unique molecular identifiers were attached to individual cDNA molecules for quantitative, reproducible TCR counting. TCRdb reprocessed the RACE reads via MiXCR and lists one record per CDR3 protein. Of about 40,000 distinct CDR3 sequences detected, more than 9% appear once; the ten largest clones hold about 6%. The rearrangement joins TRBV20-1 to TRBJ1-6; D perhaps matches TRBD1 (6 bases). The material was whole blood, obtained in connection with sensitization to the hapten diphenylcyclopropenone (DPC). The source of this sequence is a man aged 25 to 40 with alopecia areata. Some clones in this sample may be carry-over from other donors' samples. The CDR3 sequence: CSASPLSKGDNSPLHF. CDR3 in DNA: TGCAGTGCTAGCCCACTCTCGAAGGGGGACAATTCACCCCTCCACTTT.